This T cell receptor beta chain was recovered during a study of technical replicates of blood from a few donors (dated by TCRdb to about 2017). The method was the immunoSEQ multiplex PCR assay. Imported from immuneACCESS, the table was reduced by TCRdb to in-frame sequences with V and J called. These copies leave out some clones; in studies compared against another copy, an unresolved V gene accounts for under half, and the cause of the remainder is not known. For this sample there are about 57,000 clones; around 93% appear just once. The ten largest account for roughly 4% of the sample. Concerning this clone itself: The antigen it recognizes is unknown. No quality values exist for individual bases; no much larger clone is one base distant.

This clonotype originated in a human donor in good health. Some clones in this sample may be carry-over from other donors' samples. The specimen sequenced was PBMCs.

The nucleotide sequence reads TGTGCCAGCTCACTATCGACAGCGAGCTACGAGCAGTACTTC. This is translated as CASSLSTASYEQYF. The chain is encoded by TRBV18 joined to TRBJ2-7; 5 matching bases give a weak D call of TRBD1. Cut back by 4 bases and 3 bases, the V and J ends lie 13 bases apart. Sequences KGHSH (CDR1) and LQKENI (CDR2) are obtained from the germline V gene. Measured from the cysteine to the phenylalanine, the CDR3 is 14 residues long. Of all the DNA, just the CDR3 is kept, 42 bases in frame from base 1.